This TCR beta chain came from a study of regulatory T cells in long-lasting Graves disease. General study results and limits: Among samples with persistent disease, TRBV28, TRBJ1-2 and TRBJ2-5 were favored.

V lost 2 bases, J lost 7 bases, and 19 bases stayed unmatched. This CDR3 has 18 amino acids. Germline V gene lookup returns CDR1 MDHEN and CDR2 SYDVKM. To make TCR beta libraries, researchers used iRepertoire HTBI primers and Arm-PCR of CDR3 regions. Each CDR3 protein is one row after TCRdb ran MiXCR on the multiplex PCR reads. Of a few hundred thousand distinct CDR3 sequences listed, around 24% are singletons. Regarding this clonotype: Its matching antigen is unknown.

Time point meaning: persistent/refractory GD, antithyroid drugs over 5 years with positive TRAb. PBMC-derived RNA was used for the TCR library. The patients included were those that came from an endocrinology department in Xi'an, China. V is TRBV28 and J is TRBJ2-7; TRBD2 aligns across 8 bases. The TCR comes from a female donor with Graves disease. Source: peripheral blood mononuclear cells (PBMCs), taken when the disease was refractory, from a patient treated with antithyroid drugs. DNA for the CDR3: TGTGCCAGCAGTTTAGCCCCCCTGCTGGGCGGGAGGCGTCAGGAGCAGTACTTC. Translation: CASSLAPLLGGRRQEQYF.